A single sample gave rise to the 27 T cell receptor beta chains below, sequenced in a study of PD-L1 blockade in urothelial cancer. Only in-frame clones appear in the TCRdb table, and some are missing; sequencing was by immunoSEQ multiplex PCR. The sample has 100,000 or so clones; around 93% are singletons. The sample consisted of PBMCs, taken around atezolizumab (anti-PD-L1) treatment. All receptors derive from an elderly woman with urothelial cancer.

The chain couples TRBV19 to TRBJ1-1; D gene unclear. Germline lookup yields CDR1 LNHDA and CDR2 SQIVND (reference sequence). Trimming left V 5 bases short and J 1 base short, with 8 bases between. This CDR3 has 13 residues. The CDR3: CASSGGGNTEAFF. For the CDR3, the DNA is TGTGCCAGTAGTGGAGGAGGGAACACTGAAGCTTTCTTT.

The J gene is TRBJ2-3, the V gene TRBV6-5, with 7 bases matching TRBD2. This CDR3 contains 14 residues. Losses at the gene ends were 8 bases for V and 2 bases for J; bases not matched to a gene: 7. Germline CDR1 reads MNHEY; CDR2 reads SVGAGI. The CDR3 region is CASRPGTNTDTQYF. DNA for the CDR3: TGTGCCAGCCGCCCCGGGACTAACACAGATACGCAGTATTTT.

This clone was detected a few times. The chain joins TRBV14 to TRBJ2-3; no reliable D call. The germline CDR1 and CDR2 sequences are SGHDN and FVKESK. The V gene lost 1 base and the J gene lost 5 bases, with 16 bases spanning the gap. This CDR3 has 16 residues. CDR3 coding DNA: TGTGCCAGCAGCCAAGTGGCAGCGAGTGCCTTAGATACGCAGTATTTT. Amino acids: CASSQVAASALDTQYF.

The chain couples TRBV5-6 to TRBJ2-7, with a weak D call TRBD2 (6 bases). The V gene's germline CDR1 is SGHDT and CDR2 YYEEEE. CDR3 length: 13 residues. The V and J ends lost 0 bases and 7 bases respectively, with 11 bases between them. This CDR3 reads CASSLAGLAEQYF. The CDR3 bases are TGTGCCAGCAGCTTGGCCGGGCTAGCGGAGCAGTACTTC.

The J gene is TRBJ2-7, the V gene TRBV5-1; 7 bases align to TRBD1. This CDR3 comprises 14 residues. V was clipped by 3 bases and J by 2 bases; unmatched bases: 5. In germline, CDR1 is SGHRS, CDR2 YFSETQ. The CDR3 DNA follows: TGCGCCAGCAGCTCGGGACAGACTACCTACGAGCAGTACTTC. Its translation is CASSSGQTTYEQYF.

The gene calls are TRBV28 and TRBJ2-7, with 10 bases identical to TRBD2. The CDR3 has 15 amino acids. Germline loops: CDR1 MDHEN, CDR2 SYDVKM. The trim removed 6 bases at V and 4 bases at J, leaving 9 bases unmatched. CDR3 DNA: TGTGCCAGCAGCCAAAAGCGGGGGGGATGGTACGAGCAGTACTTC. Translating it yields CASSQKRGGWYEQYF.

This sequence joins TRBV5-4 and TRBJ1-2, with 7 bases lining up with TRBD1. V lost 4 bases and J lost 6; bases outside the gene matches: 6. In germline, CDR1 is SGHNT, CDR2 YYREEE (reference sequence). The CDR3 sequence is 13 residues long. CDR3 protein: CASSRQGGDGYTF. CDR3 DNA: TGTGCCAGCAGCCGACAGGGAGGAGATGGCTACACCTTC.

The chain is built from TRBV28 and TRBJ2-3; 8 nucleotides match TRBD2. This CDR3 has 15 residues. Trimming cost V 7 bases and J 4 bases; bases outside gene matches: 10. Germline V gene lookup returns CDR1 MDHEN and CDR2 SYDVKM. In nucleotides, the CDR3 is TGTGCCAGCACCCTCTCCGGGACTAGAGCAGATACGCAGTATTTT. This gives the protein CASTLSGTRADTQYF.

This clone was seen only once. This sequence joins TRBV28 and TRBJ1-2; D is uncertain. The CDR3 loop spans 12 amino acids. Between the trimmed V and J ends, which lost 10 bases and 5 bases, there was a span of 14 bases. Germline assignment: CDR1 MDHEN and CDR2 SYDVKM. CDR3 protein: CATTPGLYGYTF. The CDR3 nucleotides are TGTGCCACCACCCCGGGGTTGTATGGCTACACCTTC.

V is TRBV11-2 and J is TRBJ1-1, with 12 bases aligning to TRBD1. The CDR3 length is 18 residues. Germline CDR1 reads SGHAT; CDR2 reads FQNNGV. Trimming at V came to 4 bases and at J to 0 bases, leaving 9 bases not matched to a gene. CDR3 DNA sequence: TGTGCCAGCAGCTCCCGGGACAGGGGGCTAATTTTGAACACTGAAGCTTTCTTT. Its translation: CASSSRDRGLILNTEAFF.

This rearrangement joins TRBV28 to TRBJ2-2; D unclear. V lost 7 bases to trimming and J lost 3 bases, with 18 bases between them. The CDR3 is made up of 16 amino acids. Germline V lookup: CDR1 MDHEN, CDR2 SYDVKM. The CDR3 nucleotides read TGTGCCAGCACTACCGAGGCCAAGGTGGACACCGGGGAGCTGTTTTTT. Its protein is CASTTEAKVDTGELFF.

V and J are TRBV19 and TRBJ2-7; D uncertain. CDR3 size: 16 residues. Trimming removed 5 bases from V and 6 bases from J, with 23 bases in between. The germline V gene encodes CDR1 LNHDA and CDR2 SQIVND (reference sequence). The CDR3 DNA follows: TGTGCCAGTAGTCCCCTCGCCCCAAACGGTCCCCGCGAGCAGTACTTC. This encodes CASSPLAPNGPREQYF.

The CDR3 region is CASSITGSVQETQYF. The CDR3 coding sequence is TGTGCCAGTAGTATTACGGGATCCGTCCAAGAGACCCAGTACTTC. V and J are TRBV19 and TRBJ2-5, with D perhaps TRBD2 (5 bases). The CDR3 has 15 residues. Trimming took off 3 bases at V and 1 base at J, with 12 bases between the two ends. From germline, CDR1 is LNHDA and CDR2 SQIVND (reference sequence).

The V gene is TRBV7-8, the J gene TRBJ1-3; no firm D call. The CDR3 covers 17 residues. V was clipped by 2 bases and J by 2 bases, with 16 bases between them. Germline V gene lookup returns CDR1 SGHVS and CDR2 FQNEAQ. The CDR3 sequence is CASSLLSGTLPGNTIYF. For the CDR3, the DNA is TGTGCCAGCAGCTTATTATCTGGCACCCTGCCTGGAAACACCATATATTTT.

This rearrangement joins TRBV5-4 to TRBJ2-5, with D hard to call. The CDR3 loop spans 12 amino acids. Trimming removed 3 bases at V and 0 bases at J, with 3 bases between. Germline V gene sequence: CDR1 SGHNT, CDR2 YYREEE (reference sequence). The CDR3 DNA reads TGTGCCAGCAGCTCTCACCAAGAGACCCAGTACTTC. Amino acid sequence: CASSSHQETQYF.

The V gene is TRBV29-1, the J gene TRBJ1-2; TRBD1 might be the D (6 bases). Deletions cut 1 base from V and 8 bases from J, with 17 bases between. Germline V lookup: CDR1 SQVTM, CDR2 ANQGSEA. CDR3 length: 14 amino acids. The CDR3 protein is CSVEVVGGAQGYTF. The DNA for the CDR3 is TGCAGCGTTGAAGTCGTAGGGGGGGCGCAGGGCTACACCTTC.

The chain uses TRBV30 and TRBJ2-7; possibly TRBD1 for D (6 bases). In germline, CDR1 is GTSNPN, CDR2 SVGIG (reference sequence). Trimming pared 0 bases from V and 6 bases from J, leaving 15 bases between. The CDR3 totals 14 residues. The CDR3 DNA sequence: TGTGCCTGGAGTGTAGGTCAGGGGAGCTTCGAGCAGTACTTC. It encodes CAWSVGQGSFEQYF.

The rearrangement joins TRBV28 to TRBJ1-4, with TRBD1 identical over 8 bases. The V gene's germline CDR1 is MDHEN and CDR2 SYDVKM. This CDR3 has 15 amino acids. Trimming at V came to 7 bases and at J to 3 bases, leaving 7 bases not matched to a gene. CDR3 bases: TGTGCCAGCACGTATCCGGACAGGGCTAATGAAAAACTGTTTTTT. Translation gives CASTYPDRANEKLFF.

The gene calls are TRBV27 and TRBJ2-1; no firm D call. The CDR3 runs to 13 residues. Looked up from germline, CDR1 is MNHEY and CDR2 is SMNVEV (reference sequence). V lost 3 bases to trimming and J lost 7 bases, with 10 bases between them. CDR3 bases: TGTGCCAGCAGTTTCCCAGGAAAAAATGAGCAGTTCTTC. Translating it yields CASSFPGKNEQFF.

This clone came up once. V and J are TRBV7-2 and TRBJ2-3; the match to TRBD2 covers 12 bases. Germline V CDR1 and CDR2: SGHTA, FQGNSA. The CDR3 consists of 17 residues. The V segment lost 1 base and the J segment 1 base; nucleotides outside the gene matches: 3. DNA for the CDR3: TGTGCCAGCAGCTTAGGGACTAGCGGGATGGGCACAGATACGCAGTATTTT. This translates into CASSLGTSGMGTDTQYF.

J is TRBJ1-2 and V is TRBV5-1, with TRBD1 identical over 8 bases. The V gene end was trimmed by 4 bases and the J gene end by 4 bases; junction bases not matched to a gene: 3. This CDR3 is 13 amino acids long. Per germline, CDR1 SGHRS and CDR2 YFSETQ. CDR3 protein: CASSGTGLYGYTF. CDR3 DNA: TGCGCCAGCAGCGGGACAGGCCTCTATGGCTACACCTTC.

This clone was recorded a few times. V and J are TRBV4-2 and TRBJ1-2; no reliable D call. CDR3 size: 13 residues. Germline V gene data show CDR1 as LGHNA and CDR2 as YNFKEQ. Trimming pared 3 bases from V and 8 bases from J, leaving 13 bases between. The CDR3 nucleotides are TGTGCCAGCAGCCATGAGGGTGGACGCGGCTACACCTTC. This gives the protein CASSHEGGRGYTF.

The chain recombines TRBV18 with TRBJ1-1, with a weak D call TRBD1 (5 bases). V lost 3 bases and J 0 bases, leaving 11 bases between the germline ends. Looked up from germline, CDR1 is KGHSH and CDR2 is LQKENI. The CDR3 contains 15 residues. The CDR3 DNA is TGTGCCAGCTCACCGAGGACGGACATGAACACTGAAGCTTTCTTT. This encodes CASSPRTDMNTEAFF.

The chain has TRBV15 and TRBJ2-1; 9 nucleotides align to TRBD2. The CDR3 is 16 residues long. Germline CDR1 and CDR2: LNHNV and YYDKDF (reference sequence). V shed 0 bases, J shed 3 bases, and the junction held 3 bases outside the gene matches. The CDR3 DNA sequence: TGTGCCACCAGCAGAGATCTAGCGGGGAGCTACAATGAGCAGTTCTTC. Translated: CATSRDLAGSYNEQFF. Full variable domain (rest looked up from reference TRBV15 and TRBJ2-1): DAMVIQNPRYQVTQFGKPVTLSCSQTLNHNVMYWYQQKSSQAPKLLFHYYDKDFNNEADTPDNFQSRRPNTSFCFLDIRSPGLGDTAMYLCATSRDLAGSYNEQFFGPGTRLTVL.

Of note for this clone: One junction end disagrees with the germline gene, perhaps due to a read error. This rearrangement joins TRBV5-8 to TRBJ2-7; D unresolved. Germline V CDR1 and CDR2: SGHTS, YDEGEE. The CDR3 is 11 amino acids. CDR3 in DNA: TGTGCCAGCAGCTCTGCCTACGCGCAGTACTTC. It is translated as CASSSAYAQYF.

The chain is built from TRBV4-2 and TRBJ2-7; D not resolved. In germline, CDR1 is LGHNA, CDR2 YNFKEQ. CDR3 length: 12 residues. V lost 0 bases, J lost 3 bases, and 3 bases lay in between. This CDR3 is CASSQDYYEQYF. CDR3 DNA: TGTGCCAGCAGCCAAGACTACTACGAGCAGTACTTC.

The CDR3 nucleotides are TGCGCCAGCAGCACTTTAGGTGGGAGGGTTGCCTACAATGAGCAGTTCTTC. Its protein product is CASSTLGGRVAYNEQFF. The chain uses TRBV5-1 and TRBJ2-1, with 7 bases lining up with TRBD2. There are 17 residues in the CDR3. V shed 4 bases and J 2 bases; nucleotides not matched to a gene: 12. In germline, CDR1 is SGHRS, CDR2 YFSETQ.